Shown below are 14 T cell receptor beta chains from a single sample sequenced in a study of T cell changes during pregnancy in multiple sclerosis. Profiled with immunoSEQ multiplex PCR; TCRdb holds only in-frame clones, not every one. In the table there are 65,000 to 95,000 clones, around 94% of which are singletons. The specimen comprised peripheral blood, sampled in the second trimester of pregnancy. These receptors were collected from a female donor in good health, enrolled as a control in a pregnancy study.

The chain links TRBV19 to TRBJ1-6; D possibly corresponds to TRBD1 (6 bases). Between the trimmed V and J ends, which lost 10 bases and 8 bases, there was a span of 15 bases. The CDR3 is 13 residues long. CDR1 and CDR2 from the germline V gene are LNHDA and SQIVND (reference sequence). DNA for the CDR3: TGTGCCACCGGGGACAACGACTATTCACCCCTCCACTTT. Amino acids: CATGDNDYSPLHF.

CDR3 in amino acids: CATTSDRGDQETQYF. The DNA for the CDR3 is TGTGCCACCACCTCGGACAGGGGGGACCAAGAGACCCAGTACTTC. This chain connects TRBV15 to TRBJ2-5; 10 nucleotides align to TRBD1. Per the germline V gene, CDR1 is LNHNV and CDR2 is YYDKDF (reference sequence). V gave up 7 bases and J gave up 0 bases; unmatched junction bases: 5. The CDR3 contains 15 residues.

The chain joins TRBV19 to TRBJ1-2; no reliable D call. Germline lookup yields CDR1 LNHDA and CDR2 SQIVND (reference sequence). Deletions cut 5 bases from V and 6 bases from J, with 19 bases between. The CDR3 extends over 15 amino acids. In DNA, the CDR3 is TGTGCCAGTAGTTCATCAGCCGGGAACAGCCATGGCTACACCTTC. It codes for CASSSSAGNSHGYTF.

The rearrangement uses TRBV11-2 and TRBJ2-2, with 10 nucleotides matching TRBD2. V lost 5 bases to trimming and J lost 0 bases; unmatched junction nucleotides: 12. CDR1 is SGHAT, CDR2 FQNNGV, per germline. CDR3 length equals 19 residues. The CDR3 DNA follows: TGTGCCAGCAGCCTTAGGACTAGCGGACTAACCGCGAACACCGGGGAGCTGTTTTTT. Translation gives CASSLRTSGLTANTGELFF. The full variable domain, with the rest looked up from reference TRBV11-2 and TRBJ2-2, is EAGVAQSPRYKIIEKRQSVAFWCNPISGHATLYWYQQILGQGPKLLIQFQNNGVVDDSQLPKDRFSAERLKGVDSTLKIQPAKLEDSAVYLCASSLRTSGLTANTGELFFGEGSRLTVL.

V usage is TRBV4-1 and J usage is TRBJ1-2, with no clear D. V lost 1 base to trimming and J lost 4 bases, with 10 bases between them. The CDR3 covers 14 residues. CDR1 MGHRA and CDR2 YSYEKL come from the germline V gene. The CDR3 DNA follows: TGCGCCAGCAGCCAAGGTCAGTCCAGCTATGGCTACACCTTC. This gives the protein CASSQGQSSYGYTF.

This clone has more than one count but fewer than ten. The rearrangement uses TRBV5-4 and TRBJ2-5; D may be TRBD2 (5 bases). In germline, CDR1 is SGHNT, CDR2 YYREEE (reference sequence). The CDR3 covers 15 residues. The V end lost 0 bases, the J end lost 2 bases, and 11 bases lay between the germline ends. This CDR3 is CASSLGGQKQETQYF. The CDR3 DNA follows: TGTGCCAGCAGCTTGGGAGGGCAGAAACAAGAGACCCAGTACTTC.

As DNA, the CDR3 is TGCAGCGTCGTAGACGGGACAGGGGTTTCCTACGAGCAGTACTTC. It codes for CSVVDGTGVSYEQYF. The chain links TRBV29-1 to TRBJ2-7, with 10 bases that match TRBD1. Germline V gene lookup returns CDR1 SQVTM and CDR2 ANQGSEA. The CDR3 contains 15 residues. Losses at the gene ends were 6 bases for V and 1 base for J; bases not matched to a gene: 9.

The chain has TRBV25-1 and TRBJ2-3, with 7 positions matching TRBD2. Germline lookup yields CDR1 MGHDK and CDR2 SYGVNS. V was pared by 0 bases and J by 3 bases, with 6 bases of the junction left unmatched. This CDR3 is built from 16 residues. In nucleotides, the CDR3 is TGTGCCAGCAGTGAATATGTGGGAGGGGATACAGATACGCAGTATTTT. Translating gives CASSEYVGGDTDTQYF.

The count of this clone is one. The CDR3, as DNA: TGTGCCAGCAGTACAGGTGCAACTAATGAAAAACTGTTTTTT. Translated, it gives CASSTGATNEKLFF. The chain links TRBV28 to TRBJ1-4, with a possible D match to TRBD1 (5 bases). The germline V and J ends were trimmed by 5 bases and 0 bases, with 7 bases remaining between them. The CDR3 extends over 14 amino acids. Germline values: CDR1 MDHEN, CDR2 SYDVKM.

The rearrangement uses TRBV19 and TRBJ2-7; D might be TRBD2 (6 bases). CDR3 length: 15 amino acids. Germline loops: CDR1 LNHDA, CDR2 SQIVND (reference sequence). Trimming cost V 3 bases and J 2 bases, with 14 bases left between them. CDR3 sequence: CASSISASVTYEQYF. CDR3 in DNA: TGTGCCAGTAGTATCTCGGCTAGCGTTACCTACGAGCAGTACTTC.

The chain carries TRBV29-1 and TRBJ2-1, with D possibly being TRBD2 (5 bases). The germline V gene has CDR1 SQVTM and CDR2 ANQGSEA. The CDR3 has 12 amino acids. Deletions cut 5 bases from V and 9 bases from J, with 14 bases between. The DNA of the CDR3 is TGCAGCGTTCCGGGGAGCGGTTTTGAGCAGTTCTTC. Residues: CSVPGSGFEQFF.

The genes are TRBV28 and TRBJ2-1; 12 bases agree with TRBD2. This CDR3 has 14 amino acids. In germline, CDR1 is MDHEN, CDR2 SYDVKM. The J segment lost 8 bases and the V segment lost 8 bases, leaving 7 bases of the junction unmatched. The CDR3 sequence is CASQTSGSLYEQFF. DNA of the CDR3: TGTGCCAGCCAGACTAGCGGGAGTCTCTATGAGCAGTTCTTC.

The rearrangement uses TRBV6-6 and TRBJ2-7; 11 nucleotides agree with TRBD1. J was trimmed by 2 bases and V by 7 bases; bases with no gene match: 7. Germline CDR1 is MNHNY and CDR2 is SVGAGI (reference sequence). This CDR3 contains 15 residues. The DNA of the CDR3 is TGTGCCAGCACCGGGGACAGGGGGACCCCCTACGAGCAGTACTTC. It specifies CASTGDRGTPYEQYF.

CDR3 sequence (DNA): TGCAGCATAAAGACAGGGGCCCCTGGAAACACCATATATTTT. This translates into CSIKTGAPGNTIYF. This sequence joins TRBV29-1 and TRBJ1-3; TRBD1 agrees at 8 bases. This CDR3 region has 14 residues. Germline V gives CDR1 SQVTM, CDR2 ANQGSEA. The V gene end was trimmed by 8 bases and the J gene end by 2 bases; junction bases not matched to a gene: 8.